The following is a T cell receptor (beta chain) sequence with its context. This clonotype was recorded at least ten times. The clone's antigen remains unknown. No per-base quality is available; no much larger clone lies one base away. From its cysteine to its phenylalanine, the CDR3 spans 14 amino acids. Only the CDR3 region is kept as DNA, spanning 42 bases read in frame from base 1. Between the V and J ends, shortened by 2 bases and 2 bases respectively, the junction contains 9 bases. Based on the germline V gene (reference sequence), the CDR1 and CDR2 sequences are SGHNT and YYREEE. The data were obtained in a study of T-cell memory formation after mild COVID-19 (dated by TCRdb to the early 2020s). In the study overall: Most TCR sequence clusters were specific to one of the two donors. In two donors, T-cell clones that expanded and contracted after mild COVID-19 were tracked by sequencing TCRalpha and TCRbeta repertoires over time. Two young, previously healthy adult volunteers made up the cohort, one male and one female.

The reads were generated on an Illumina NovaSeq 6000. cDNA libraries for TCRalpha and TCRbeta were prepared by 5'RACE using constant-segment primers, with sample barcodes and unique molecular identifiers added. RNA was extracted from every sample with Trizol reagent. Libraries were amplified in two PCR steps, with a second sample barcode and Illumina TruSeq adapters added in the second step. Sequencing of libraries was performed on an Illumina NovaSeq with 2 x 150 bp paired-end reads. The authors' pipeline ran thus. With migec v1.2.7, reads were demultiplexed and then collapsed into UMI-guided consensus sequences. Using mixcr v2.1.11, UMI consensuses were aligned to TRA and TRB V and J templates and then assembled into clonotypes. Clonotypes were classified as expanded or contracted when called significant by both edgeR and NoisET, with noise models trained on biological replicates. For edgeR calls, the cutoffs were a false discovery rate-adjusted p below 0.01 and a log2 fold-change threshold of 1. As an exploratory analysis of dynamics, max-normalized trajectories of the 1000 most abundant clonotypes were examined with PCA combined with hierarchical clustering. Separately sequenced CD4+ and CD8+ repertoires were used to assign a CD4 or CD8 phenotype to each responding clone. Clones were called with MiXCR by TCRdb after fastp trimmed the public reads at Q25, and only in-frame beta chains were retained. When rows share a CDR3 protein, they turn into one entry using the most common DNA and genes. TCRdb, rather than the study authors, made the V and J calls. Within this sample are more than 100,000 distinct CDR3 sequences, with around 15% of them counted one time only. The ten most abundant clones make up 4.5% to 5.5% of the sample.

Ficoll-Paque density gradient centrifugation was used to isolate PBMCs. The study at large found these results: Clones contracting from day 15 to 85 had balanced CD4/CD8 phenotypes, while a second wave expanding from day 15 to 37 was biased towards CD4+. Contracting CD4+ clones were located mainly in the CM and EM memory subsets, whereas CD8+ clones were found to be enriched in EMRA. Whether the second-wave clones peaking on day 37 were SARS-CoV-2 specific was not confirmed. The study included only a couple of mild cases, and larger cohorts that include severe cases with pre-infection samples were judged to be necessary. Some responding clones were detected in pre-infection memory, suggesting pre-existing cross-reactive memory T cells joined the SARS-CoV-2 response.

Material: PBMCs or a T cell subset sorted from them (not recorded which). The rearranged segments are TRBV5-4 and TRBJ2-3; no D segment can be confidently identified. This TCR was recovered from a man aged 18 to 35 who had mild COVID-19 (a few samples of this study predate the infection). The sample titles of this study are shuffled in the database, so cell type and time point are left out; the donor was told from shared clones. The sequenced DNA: TGTGCCAGCAGCTTTCCCGAGATCACAGATACGCAGTATTTT. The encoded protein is CASSFPEITDTQYF.